The present T cell receptor beta chain was sequenced within a study of blood T cell repertoires in COVID-19. Study-wide context: Donors in the United States, Italy and Spain gave samples during acute or convalescent COVID-19. Sample material is recorded as cDNA or gDNA derived from T cells, B-cell-depleted T cells, or PBMCs.

As processed by the authors: Reference gene primer amplification gave estimated nucleated cell counts. TCRdb's copy holds only in-frame clones and misses some; the assay was immunoSEQ multiplex PCR. V and J calls and clone size are as listed in that table; D and trimming were resolved from the DNA. The sample yields over 130,000 clones, roughly 88% seen once. This CDR3 has 14 amino acids. CDR1 is SGDLS and CDR2 is YYNGEE in the germline V gene. V dropped 0 bases and J dropped 0 bases, with 4 bases sitting between them. This sequence joins TRBV9 and TRBJ2-1, with D hard to call. The sequence was obtained from a human donor in a cohort sampled during active COVID-19. Sequencing was performed on peripheral blood. The CDR3 nucleotides read TGTGCCAGCAGCGTAGTCAGCTCCTACAATGAGCAGTTCTTC. It translates to CASSVVSSYNEQFF.